This T cell receptor beta chain appears in the sequencing data of a study of cytomegalovirus exposure and HLA in healthy donors. Overall study: Of approximately 400 genotyped donors, about 81% clustered with self-reported Caucasian donors. Whole-study results and caveats: Among TCR sequences, most were rare, though some public TCRs appeared in many donors.

On this clone: The antigen remains unidentified.

The primer mix had 60 Vbeta and 13 Jbeta primers. TCRdb keeps only in-frame clones here, not all; method: immunoSEQ multiplex PCR. The repertoire holds 200,000 or so clones, with approximately 84% as singletons. Germline V gene data show CDR1 as SNHLY and CDR2 as FYNNEI. The CDR3 spans 12 residues. The ends were cut back, 6 bases at V and 2 bases at J, with 7 bases in the middle. The V gene is TRBV2, the J gene TRBJ1-2; no clear D gene. This sequence was found in a man aged 50 to 59 in good health and CMV-seronegative. The sequencing sample was made of PBMCs. For the CDR3, the DNA is TGTGCCAGCAGCACAAGAAACTATGGCTACACCTTC. Encoded protein: CASSTRNYGYTF.